A single T cell receptor (beta chain) is shown here with its context. The antigen is unknown. The template was genomic DNA from peripheral blood, not RNA. The CDR3 runs to 13 residues. Germline CDR1 and CDR2: DFQATT and SNEGSKA (reference sequence). Trimming cost V 3 bases and J 2 bases, with 10 bases left between them. A mixed TRB-A/B primer pool amplified rearranged TRB by multiplex touch-down PCR. In TCRdb, the multiplex PCR reads were re-called with MiXCR into one record per CDR3 protein. This sample has about 3,000 distinct CDR3 sequences, with about 25% found just once. The sample belongs to a study of T cell repertoires in aging, cancer and after chemotherapy. The wider study: Donors were grouped into six age bands spanning 30 or younger through 70 or older. The full dataset contained several million TCR reads. Study-level results: Loss of evenness, beyond lost richness, contributed to age-related TCR diversity decline in cancer patients.

Sequenced input: blood. The genes are TRBV20-1 and TRBJ1-1, with D possibly TRBD1 on 5 matching bases. The TCR originated in a human donor with a solid tumor. CDR3 DNA: TGCAGTGCTAGGAAGGGACTCAACACTGAAGCTTTCTTT. It is translated as CSARKGLNTEAFF.